The 16 T cell receptor beta chains given below trace back to one sample, sequenced in a study of T cell responses to AZD1222 COVID-19 vaccine (dated by TCRdb to 2020 to 2023). The meaning of the sample's time point label: about 28 days (+/-7) after the second vaccine dose. Libraries were prepared through the immunoSEQ multiplex PCR assay. The table comes from immuneACCESS by way of TCRdb, which keeps in-frame sequences with V and J called. Part of the clones is missing from these tables; in studies checked, under half for an unresolved V gene and the rest for unknown reasons. In this sample the table shows 150,000 to 200,000 clones, 90% to 95% of which occur a single time. The ten largest clonotypes hold about 4.6% of the sample. The specimen was peripheral blood, collected 28 days after the second AZD1222 dose. The receptor set was obtained from an adult who received the AZD1222 COVID-19 vaccine.

CDR3 region: CASTYRDTGELFF. CDR3 coding DNA: TGTGCCAGCACCTACAGGGACACCGGGGAGCTGTTTTTT. V and J are TRBV7-9 and TRBJ2-2; TRBD1 might be the D (6 bases). Germline CDR1 and CDR2: SEHNR and FQNEAQ (reference sequence). V was cut by 7 bases and J by 3 bases, with 9 bases left in between. The CDR3 consists of 13 residues.

This clone has a single count. In DNA, the CDR3 is TGTGCCAGCAGCTTAGGCGGGTTCGCGAACACCGGGGAGCTGTTTTTT. Translating gives CASSLGGFANTGELFF. The rearrangement uses TRBV7-6 and TRBJ2-2, with D maybe TRBD2 (5 bases). V was cut by 1 base and J by 0 bases, with 9 bases left in between. This CDR3 comprises 16 residues. Germline V lookup: CDR1 SGHVS, CDR2 FNYEAQ.

The chain combines TRBV18 with TRBJ2-7, with D unclear. Germline V CDR1 and CDR2: KGHSH, LQKENI. V was pared by 1 base and J by 3 bases, with 10 bases between. CDR3 length equals 14 residues. The CDR3 protein is CASSPLAQNYEQYF. CDR3 DNA: TGTGCCAGCTCACCACTCGCACAGAACTACGAGCAGTACTTC.

The chain has TRBV5-1 and TRBJ2-7; the D is unclear. The CDR3 has 15 amino acids. Looked up from germline, CDR1 is SGHRS and CDR2 is YFSETQ. The ends were cut back, 4 bases at V and 4 bases at J, with 18 bases in the middle. The CDR3 DNA sequence: TGCGCCAGCAGCCCTATTACGGGCCTTCCTTACGAGCAGTACTTC. Translation: CASSPITGLPYEQYF.

The V gene is TRBV28, the J gene TRBJ2-7, with 7 bases lining up with TRBD1. The CDR3 totals 15 residues. CDR1 is MDHEN, CDR2 SYDVKM, per germline. After removal of 5 bases from V and 0 bases from J, the junction contained 7 bases not matched to a gene. The CDR3 sequence is CASSPTGTVSYEQYF. CDR3 DNA sequence: TGTGCCAGCAGTCCTACCGGGACAGTCTCCTACGAGCAGTACTTC.

The chain has TRBV7-2 and TRBJ2-3; TRBD2 aligns across 9 bases. There are 16 residues in the CDR3. The ends lost 5 bases at V and 4 bases at J; junction bases unmatched: 10. Germline-derived CDR1 and CDR2 are SGHTA and FQGNSA. The CDR3, as DNA: TGTGCCAGCAGCCTCGCCGGAGCGGGAGGCCCAGATACGCAGTATTTT. Translated: CASSLAGAGGPDTQYF.

As DNA, the CDR3 is TGTGCTAGTGGTAGGACTGGGGACGGGGAGGTGTTAAGGGAGACCCAGTACTTC. Translation: CASGRTGDGEVLRETQYF. V gene TRBV12-5 combines with J gene TRBJ2-5; a possible D gene is TRBD2 (6 bases). The CDR3 covers 18 residues. Per germline, CDR1 LGHNT and CDR2 FRNRAP. V gave up 5 bases and J gave up 5 bases, with 27 bases separating them.

The chain joins TRBV4-2 to TRBJ2-5; 10 nucleotides agree with TRBD2. The CDR3 loop spans 15 amino acids. Trimming cost V 0 bases and J 5 bases; bases outside gene matches: 3. Germline loops: CDR1 LGHNA, CDR2 YNFKEQ. DNA of the CDR3: TGTGCCAGCAGCCAAGATCTAGCGGGAGTTGAGACCCAGTACTTC. Its translation is CASSQDLAGVETQYF.

Only a few counts were recorded for this clone. The chain joins TRBV5-4 to TRBJ1-6; 7 nucleotides agree with TRBD1. Germline values: CDR1 SGHNT, CDR2 YYREEE (reference sequence). The V segment lost 0 bases and the J segment 5 bases; nucleotides outside the gene matches: 5. This CDR3 is built from 16 residues. This CDR3 reads CASSLEGALDNSPLHF. The CDR3 nucleotides read TGTGCCAGCAGCTTGGAGGGGGCTCTAGATAATTCACCCCTCCACTTT.

The table lists this clone with a count of one. V usage is TRBV27 and J usage is TRBJ2-2, with 12 bases fitting TRBD2. CDR3 length: 15 amino acids. The V and J ends lost 6 bases and 5 bases, in that order; junction bases with no gene match: 4. Looked up from germline, CDR1 is MNHEY and CDR2 is SMNVEV (reference sequence). The CDR3 here is CASSKTSGRTGELFF. CDR3 bases: TGTGCCAGCAGCAAGACTAGCGGGAGAACCGGGGAGCTGTTTTTT.

This clone has a handful of counts. In the same sample, other DNA sequences code for this CDR3. This chain links TRBV18 with TRBJ1-1; D is ambiguous. Trimming shortened V by 1 base and J by 3 bases, and 6 bases separated the two germline ends. CDR1 is KGHSH and CDR2 is LQKENI in the germline V gene. The CDR3 consists of 13 residues. The CDR3, as DNA: TGTGCCAGCTCACCACTGGAATACACTGAAGCTTTCTTT. Its protein product is CASSPLEYTEAFF.

The gene calls are TRBV12-3 or TRBV12-4 and TRBJ2-3; 7 bases map to TRBD2. The CDR3 length is 13 residues. Trimming at V came to 8 bases and at J to 3 bases, leaving 5 bases not matched to a gene. DNA of the CDR3: TGTGCCAGCGGGAGGGGTCTTACAGATACGCAGTATTTT. The encoded protein is CASGRGLTDTQYF.

CDR3 sequence reads: CASSPASGNVGELFF. CDR3 nucleotide sequence: TGTGCCAGCAGCCCTGCTAGCGGGAATGTCGGGGAGCTGTTTTTT. This sequence joins TRBV7-9 and TRBJ2-2; 9 bases are shared with TRBD2. Germline V gene data show CDR1 as SEHNR and CDR2 as FQNEAQ (reference sequence). This CDR3 has 15 residues. V shed 5 bases and J 7 bases; nucleotides not matched to a gene: 8.

The chain combines TRBV25-1 with TRBJ2-5, with 11 bases lining up with TRBD1. After removal of 3 bases from V and 1 base from J, the junction contained 10 bases not matched to a gene. The CDR3 length is 18 residues. CDR1 is MGHDK and CDR2 is SYGVNS in the germline V gene. The DNA of the CDR3 is TGTGCCAGCAGTGACCATCCTTGGACAGGGGGCGGCCAAGAGACCCAGTACTTC. Translating it yields CASSDHPWTGGGQETQYF.

This chain links TRBV5-4 with TRBJ1-1; no clear D. The CDR3 contains 15 residues. Germline lookup yields CDR1 SGHNT and CDR2 YYREEE (reference sequence). Trimming took 0 bases from V and 2 from J, leaving 11 bases between them. CDR3 residues: CASSLAGHTNTEAFF. The CDR3 region has the DNA TGTGCCAGCAGCTTGGCCGGGCATACAAACACTGAAGCTTTCTTT.

V and J are TRBV18 and TRBJ2-1, with D hard to call. V dropped 0 bases and J dropped 2 bases, with 11 bases sitting between them. The CDR3 is 16 amino acids. Germline V gives CDR1 KGHSH, CDR2 LQKENI. CDR3 coding DNA: TGTGCCAGCTCACCACCCAATCGGGCCCCCTACAATGAGCAGTTCTTC. Its protein product is CASSPPNRAPYNEQFF. Combining the CDR3 with reference TRBV18 and TRBJ2-1 gives the whole variable domain NAGVMQNPRHLVRRRGQEARLRCSPMKGHSHVYWYRQLPEEGLKFMVYLQKENIIDESGMPKERFSAEFPKEGPSILRIQQVVRGDSAAYFCASSPPNRAPYNEQFFGPGTRLTVL.